The TCR beta chain under discussion was sequenced for a study of blood T cell repertoires in COVID-19. The overall study: Whether acute or convalescent, the COVID-19 samples came from the United States, Italy and Spain.

Produced via immunoSEQ multiplex PCR; TCRdb's table is partial and in-frame only. The sample records tens of thousands of clones, 85% to 95% being singletons. CDR1 and CDR2 from the germline V gene are SGDLS and YYNGEE. V shed 4 bases and J 7 bases; nucleotides not matched to a gene: 13. The CDR3 spans 16 residues. This chain uses TRBV9 with TRBJ2-1; TRBD2 matches 8 bases. The TCR comes from a human donor with active COVID-19. The donor label of this sample is uncertain. The sample comprised peripheral blood. The CDR3, as DNA: TGTGCCAGCAGCTCTCTCGCGGGGGGATTTCAAAATGAGCAGTTCTTC. It encodes CASSSLAGGFQNEQFF.